This TCR beta chain was profiled in a study of T cell responses to AZD1222 COVID-19 vaccine. About this clone itself: Its antigen remains unknown.

Study-level findings and limits: With two AZD1222 doses given, Spike-specific TCR breadth and depth both rose. White British people made up most donors, females outnumbered males, and clonal diversity was possibly underestimated.

TCRdb keeps only in-frame clones here, not all; method: immunoSEQ multiplex PCR. The sample carries 98,000 or so clones, more than 70% recorded once. Germline V gene data show CDR1 as MDHEN and CDR2 as SYDVKM. The CDR3 covers 16 residues. The germline V and J ends were trimmed by 2 bases and 1 base, with 13 bases remaining between them. The TCR sequence derives from an adult in good health. V gene TRBV28 combines with J gene TRBJ2-3, with D possibly called TRBD1 or TRBD2 (5 bases each). The specimen comprised peripheral blood, sampled on day 0 of MenACWY control vaccination. The CDR3 nucleotides read TGTGCCAGCAGTTTAAATCCAGGGAGTGGCACAGATACGCAGTATTTT. Amino acid sequence: CASSLNPGSGTDTQYF.